These 30 T cell receptor beta chains were sequenced from one sample in a study of T cell responses to AZD1222 COVID-19 vaccine. TCRdb's copy holds only in-frame clones and misses some; the assay was immunoSEQ multiplex PCR. There are approximately 220,000 clones in the sample; 93% occur only once, and more than 0.8% lies in the top ten. The sample was peripheral blood, taken on day 0 of MenACWY control vaccination. The source of these receptors is an adult in good health.

The gene calls are TRBV2 and TRBJ2-3; 10 bases line up with TRBD2. V was clipped by 7 bases and J by 6 bases; unmatched bases: 7. The germline gives CDR1 SNHLY, CDR2 FYNNEI. The CDR3 consists of 14 residues. This CDR3 is CASTSGGAADTQYF. The CDR3, as DNA: TGTGCCAGCACAAGCGGGGGGGCAGCGGATACGCAGTATTTT.

Details on this clone: Distinct nucleotide sequences in the sample also encode this CDR3. This chain joins TRBV29-1 and TRBJ1-1, with D possibly matching TRBD1 (6 bases). CDR3 size: 12 residues. Germline V gene sequence: CDR1 SQVTM, CDR2 ANQGSEA. The V and J ends lost 6 bases and 1 base respectively, with 9 bases between them. The CDR3, as DNA: TGCAGCGTCACACAGGGGAACACTGAAGCTTTCTTT. The encoded protein is CSVTQGNTEAFF.

The rearrangement joins TRBV2 to TRBJ1-6; TRBD1 is a possible D gene (5 bases). The CDR3 length is 14 residues. The ends were cut back, 3 bases at V and 7 bases at J, with 10 bases in the middle. Germline-derived CDR1 and CDR2 are SNHLY and FYNNEI. CDR3 in amino acids: CASSDEGSNSPLHF. The CDR3 bases are TGTGCCAGCAGTGATGAGGGGTCCAATTCACCCCTCCACTTT. Full variable domain (remainder filled in from reference TRBV2 and TRBJ1-6): EPEVTQTPSHQVTQMGQEVILRCVPISNHLYFYWYRQILGQKVEFLVSFYNNEISEKSEIFDDQFSVERPDGSNFTLKIRSTKLEDSAMYFCASSDEGSNSPLHFGNGTRLTVT.

The rearrangement uses TRBV7-9 and TRBJ1-4; no firm D call. The length of the CDR3 is 14 residues. Germline V gene lookup returns CDR1 SEHNR and CDR2 FQNEAQ (reference sequence). Deletions cut 5 bases from V and 7 bases from J, with 14 bases between. Here the CDR3 DNA reads TGTGCCAGCAGCCCGGAAGAACTTGGTGAAAAACTGTTTTTT. Its protein is CASSPEELGEKLFF.

The rearrangement joins TRBV21-1 to TRBJ1-2; TRBD1, the table's D call, lacks a check against the DNA. TRBV21-1 has pseudogene status. The CDR3 spans 13 residues. The DNA of the CDR3 is TGTGCCAGCAGCAAAGTGCCCCAGGATGGCTACACCTTC. Translation: CASSKVPQDGYTF.

The J gene is TRBJ1-3, the V gene TRBV5-1; D may be TRBD1 (6 bases). This CDR3 contains 14 residues. Germline CDR1 and CDR2: SGHRS and YFSETQ. V was cut by 0 bases and J by 4 bases, with 8 bases left in between. Here the CDR3 DNA reads TGCGCCAGCAGCTTGGCAGGGGTAGGAAACACCATATATTTT. Its protein is CASSLAGVGNTIYF.

The chain combines TRBV5-1 with TRBJ2-7; D is unresolved. Germline V lookup: CDR1 SGHRS, CDR2 YFSETQ. The germline V and J ends were trimmed by 7 bases and 7 bases, with 15 bases remaining between them. This CDR3 comprises 12 residues. CDR3 amino acids: CASSTTLGEQYF. The CDR3 DNA sequence: TGCGCCAGCTCAACGACCCTTGGGGAGCAGTACTTC.

This chain joins TRBV6-4 and TRBJ2-2; possibly TRBD1 for D (5 bases). In germline, CDR1 is MRHNA, CDR2 SNTAGT. Trimming stripped 5 bases from V and 3 bases from J, with 13 bases between. The CDR3 consists of 15 residues. The CDR3 nucleotides are TGTGCCAGCAGTCTTGATGGGGCGGACACCGGGGAGCTGTTTTTT. Protein product: CASSLDGADTGELFF.

The CDR3 DNA follows: TGCAGTGCTAGTGGGGACAGGGCGTACACCATATATTTT. Translating it yields CSASGDRAYTIYF. V usage is TRBV20-1 and J usage is TRBJ1-3, with 9 bases identical to TRBD1. J lost 8 bases, V lost 3 bases, and 5 bases had no gene match. The CDR3 consists of 13 residues. Germline-derived CDR1 and CDR2 are DFQATT and SNEGSKA (reference sequence).

The rearrangement links TRBV27 to TRBJ1-2; weak D call: TRBD1 (6 bases). V was pared by 5 bases and J by 0 bases, with 16 bases between. CDR1 is MNHEY and CDR2 is SMNVEV in the germline V gene (reference sequence). CDR3 length: 16 amino acids. Here the CDR3 reads CASSPTGGGSNYGYTF. Written as DNA, the CDR3 is TGTGCCAGCAGTCCCACCGGGGGGGGCTCTAACTATGGCTACACCTTC.

Worth noting for this clone: Additional DNA sequences in this sample encode the identical CDR3. The V and J genes are TRBV27 and TRBJ1-2; perhaps TRBD1 as D (5 bases). CDR1 and CDR2 (germline): MNHEY, SMNVEV (reference sequence). The V gene lost 6 bases and the J gene lost 4 bases, with 12 bases spanning the gap. CDR3 length: 13 amino acids. The CDR3 DNA reads as TGTGCCAGCAGCCTCAGGGAATCCTATGGCTACACCTTC. It encodes CASSLRESYGYTF.

The chain is built from TRBV5-6 and TRBJ1-3, with D unresolved. Germline CDR1 and CDR2: SGHDT and YYEEEE. The V end lost 0 bases, the J end lost 0 bases, and 4 bases lay between the germline ends. The CDR3 runs to 14 residues. The CDR3 loop reads CASSLGVSGNTIYF. In nucleotides, the CDR3 is TGTGCCAGCAGCTTGGGGGTCTCTGGAAACACCATATATTTT.

Here the CDR3 reads CASSRRLAGGLFADTQYF. The CDR3 region has the DNA TGTGCCAGCAGCCGACGACTAGCGGGGGGGCTCTTCGCAGATACGCAGTATTTT. This chain uses TRBV14 with TRBJ2-3; 14 bases are a match to TRBD2. CDR3 length: 18 amino acids. The V gene end was trimmed by 4 bases and the J gene end by 4 bases; junction bases not matched to a gene: 10. Germline V gene data show CDR1 as SGHDN and CDR2 as FVKESK.

V usage is TRBV6-5 and J usage is TRBJ1-2; TRBD1 aligns across 7 bases. CDR3 length: 15 residues. J lost 2 bases, V lost 2 bases, and 5 bases had no gene match. Germline V gene sequence: CDR1 MNHEY, CDR2 SVGAGI. CDR3 nucleotides: TGTGCCAGCAGTTACACTCCGGGACAGAACTATGGCTACACCTTC. It specifies CASSYTPGQNYGYTF.

The chain employs TRBV28 and TRBJ1-3, with D maybe TRBD1 (5 bases). Germline V gives CDR1 MDHEN, CDR2 SYDVKM. This CDR3 has 15 residues. The V and J ends lost 2 bases and 2 bases respectively, with 10 bases between them. CDR3 in DNA: TGTGCCAGCAGTTTACTAGGCAGGGCTGGAAACACCATATATTTT. This encodes CASSLLGRAGNTIYF. Full variable domain (remainder filled in from reference TRBV28 and TRBJ1-3): DVKVTQSSRYLVKRTGEKVFLECVQDMDHENMFWYRQDPGLGLRLIYFSYDVKMKEKGDIPEGYSVSREKKERFSLILESASTNQTSMYLCASSLLGRAGNTIYFGEGSWLTVV.

The chain links TRBV5-5 to TRBJ1-4; D remains ambiguous. The CDR3 is 13 amino acids. CDR1 and CDR2 (germline): SGHKS, YYEKEE (reference sequence). The germline V and J ends were trimmed by 1 base and 4 bases, with 5 bases remaining between them. CDR3: CASSLPFNEKLFF. The CDR3 DNA is TGTGCCAGCAGCTTGCCCTTTAATGAAAAACTGTTTTTT.

This clone was picked up one time. The genes are TRBV30 and TRBJ1-3; TRBD1 matches at 8 bases. Germline CDR1 and CDR2: GTSNPN and SVGIG (reference sequence). Losses at the gene ends were 2 bases for V and 3 bases for J; bases not matched to a gene: 6. The length of the CDR3 is 15 residues. The CDR3 region is CAWSPDRGNGNTIYF. As DNA, the CDR3 is TGTGCCTGGAGTCCCGACAGGGGAAATGGAAACACCATATATTTT.

The chain employs TRBV12-5 and TRBJ2-3; weak D call: TRBD1 (5 bases). The length of the CDR3 is 16 residues. Germline lookup yields CDR1 LGHNT and CDR2 FRNRAP. Trimming stripped 3 bases from V and 2 bases from J, with 15 bases between. This CDR3 is CASGFSDRQNTDTQYF. Here the CDR3 DNA reads TGTGCTAGTGGTTTTTCTGACAGACAAAACACAGATACGCAGTATTTT.

The chain uses TRBV7-2 and TRBJ1-4, with TRBD1 matching over 10 bases. V lost 4 bases to trimming and J lost 13 bases; unmatched junction nucleotides: 9. This CDR3 contains 14 residues. Germline assignment: CDR1 SGHTA and CDR2 FQGNSA. The CDR3 region is CASSSWDRGGGLFF. CDR3 DNA sequence: TGTGCCAGCAGCTCTTGGGACAGGGGAGGAGGACTGTTTTTT.

The chain is built from TRBV12-3 or TRBV12-4 and TRBJ1-5; no clear D gene. With 6 bases removed from V and 9 bases from J, the gap between germline ends came to 9 bases. The CDR3 extends over 11 amino acids. In DNA, the CDR3 is TGTGCCAGCAGCTCATTGGGGCCCCAGCATTTT. It yields the protein CASSSLGPQHF.

The V gene is TRBV6-5, the J gene TRBJ1-6; TRBD1 aligns across 8 bases. The V gene's germline CDR1 is MNHEY and CDR2 SVGAGI. CDR3 length: 15 amino acids. V trimming: 5 bases; J trimming: 7 bases; junction bases outside the gene matches: 7. The CDR3 here is CASSPPTGVNSPLHF. The DNA of the CDR3 is TGTGCCAGCAGTCCCCCGACAGGGGTCAATTCACCCCTCCACTTT.

The chain links TRBV6-1 to TRBJ1-5; 7 positions match TRBD1. With V trimmed by 3 bases and J by 0 bases, 11 bases remained unmatched. CDR3 length equals 18 residues. From germline, CDR1 is MNHNS and CDR2 SASEGT. DNA for the CDR3: TGTGCCAGCAGTGACACCGCCCGCGGACAGGTTAGCAATCAGCCCCAGCATTTT. Translation: CASSDTARGQVSNQPQHF.

The CDR3 bases are TGTGCCACCTCCCGGACAAGTAGCAATCAGCCCCAGCATTTT. It yields the protein CATSRTSSNQPQHF. The J gene is TRBJ1-5, the V gene TRBV2; tentatively, D is TRBD1 (5 bases). This CDR3 spans 14 amino acids. Germline lookup yields CDR1 SNHLY and CDR2 FYNNEI. V lost 10 bases to trimming and J lost 0 bases, with 13 bases between them.

A word on this clone: One end of the junction does not line up with germline, which may come from a read error. The gene calls are TRBV7-7 and TRBJ2-1, with TRBD1 matching over 7 bases. Per germline, CDR1 SSHAT and CDR2 FNYEAQ (reference sequence). There are 16 residues in the CDR3. CDR3 in DNA: TGTGCTAGCAGCGTGGCCCGACAGGGCTCGAACAATGAGCAGTTCTTC. Translated: CASSVARQGSNNEQFF.

The gene calls are TRBV18 and TRBJ1-2, with TRBD1 matching over 10 bases. The CDR3 runs 12 residues. With V trimmed by 2 bases and J by 12 bases, 3 bases remained unmatched. Germline values: CDR1 KGHSH, CDR2 LQKENI. The CDR3 nucleotides read TGTGCCAGCTCACCAGGAGACAGGGGGCACACCTTC. It yields the protein CASSPGDRGHTF. Looking up the rest from reference TRBV18 and TRBJ1-2 gives the full variable domain: NAGVMQNPRHLVRRRGQEARLRCSPMKGHSHVYWYRQLPEEGLKFMVYLQKENIIDESGMPKERFSAEFPKEGPSILRIQQVVRGDSAAYFCASSPGDRGHTFGSGTRLTVV.

The chain combines TRBV6-2 or TRBV6-3 with TRBJ2-7; D may be TRBD1 (6 bases). Trimming cost V 5 bases and J 0 bases, with 14 bases left between them. Germline V gives CDR1 MNHEY, CDR2 SVGEGT. This CDR3 comprises 15 residues. The CDR3, as DNA: TGTGCCAGCAGTGTCCCGGGACATCCCTCCTACGAGCAGTACTTC. Residues: CASSVPGHPSYEQYF.

This CDR3 reads CASSQVRGSTSPLHF. CDR3 sequence (DNA): TGTGCCAGCAGCCAAGTGCGGGGATCGACTTCACCCCTCCACTTT. V and J are TRBV3-1 (or the pseudogene TRBV3-2) and TRBJ1-6; D gene uncertain. The CDR3 extends over 15 amino acids. CDR1 and CDR2 (germline): LGHDT, YNNKEL (reference sequence). The V and J ends lost 1 base and 9 bases respectively, with 13 bases between them.

This chain connects TRBV19 to TRBJ2-4; TRBD1 or TRBD2 may be the D gene (5 bases each). The ends were cut back, 4 bases at V and 0 bases at J, with 10 bases in the middle. CDR3 length: 15 residues. Germline lookup yields CDR1 LNHDA and CDR2 SQIVND (reference sequence). The CDR3 nucleotides are TGTGCCAGTAGTAACCCGGGGCTAGCCAAAAACATTCAGTACTTC. Its protein product is CASSNPGLAKNIQYF.

With regard to this clone: The same CDR3 can be traced to other DNA sequences in this sample. The chain employs TRBV7-9 and TRBJ1-1, with TRBD1 identical over 7 bases. The V gene end was trimmed by 5 bases and the J gene end by 2 bases; junction bases not matched to a gene: 5. There are 14 residues in the CDR3. Germline CDR1 SEHNR, CDR2 FQNEAQ (reference sequence). The CDR3 here is CASSPGTANTEAFF. In DNA, the CDR3 is TGTGCCAGCAGCCCCGGGACAGCAAACACTGAAGCTTTCTTT.

This rearrangement joins TRBV6-5 to TRBJ1-5, with D unresolved. V lost 2 bases to trimming and J lost 3 bases, with 8 bases between them. The germline gives CDR1 MNHEY, CDR2 SVGAGI. The CDR3 runs 14 residues. The CDR3 DNA sequence: TGTGCCAGCAGTTACGACGGGTTCAATCAGCCCCAGCATTTT. Its translation is CASSYDGFNQPQHF.